What follows is one T cell receptor (beta chain) and its context. What it binds is not known. The germline V gene has CDR1 SGHTA and CDR2 FQGNSA. The V gene lost 1 base and the J gene lost 2 bases, with 8 bases spanning the gap. This CDR3 spans 14 amino acids. The data originate from a study of T cell responses to AZD1222 COVID-19 vaccine. Study in general: Timing groups of about 4 and about 12 weeks for second doses were pooled. Study observations and caveats: Once two AZD1222 doses were given, Spike-specific TCR breadth and depth went up. Across spike, vaccine-associated CD4 TCRs were found, dominant at 160-218 and 743-854. The donor cohort was predominantly white British with a female majority, and clonal diversity may have been underestimated.

The repertoire was sequenced with immunoSEQ multiplex PCR; TCRdb's copy has only in-frame clones and lacks some. The profile shows 240,000 or so clones, roughly 93% of them singletons. Specimen: peripheral blood, collected on day 0 of AZD1222 vaccination. The sequence derives from an adult in good health. The V and J genes are TRBV7-2 and TRBJ1-2; D is unclear. The CDR3 reads CASSLEWGNYGYTF. CDR3 DNA sequence: TGTGCCAGCAGCTTAGAGTGGGGAAACTATGGCTACACCTTC.